The entry below gives a single T cell receptor (beta chain) sequence along with its context. The CDR3 has 14 amino acids. CDR1 and CDR2 from the germline V gene are SNHLY and FYNNEI. V lost 6 bases to trimming and J lost 6 bases, with 14 bases between them. TCRdb keeps only in-frame clones here, not all; method: immunoSEQ multiplex PCR. Here the sample spans around 200,000 clones, about 83% being singletons. The data originate from a study of blood T cell repertoires in COVID-19. Study overall: Acute and convalescent COVID-19 samples came from the United States, Italy and Spain. Sample material is recorded as cDNA or gDNA derived from T cells, B-cell-depleted T cells, or PBMCs.

Seattle's cohort entered during active infection and was followed longitudinally. The sequencing sample was made of peripheral blood. This chain links TRBV2 with TRBJ2-2; D is unclear. This TCR was sampled from a woman in her twenties or thirties with COVID-19, enrolled during active disease. This chain's CDR3 is CASSRQTQSGELFF. The CDR3 nucleotides are TGTGCCAGCAGCAGACAAACCCAATCCGGGGAGCTGTTTTTT.